The subject of this entry is one TCR beta chain. Libraries were prepared by immunoSEQ multiplex PCR; TCRdb keeps only in-frame clonotypes and omits some of them. Here the sample spans about 140,000 clones, roughly 90% being singletons. The germline V and J ends were trimmed by 2 bases and 4 bases, with 8 bases remaining between them. CDR1 and CDR2 from the germline V gene are KGHSH and LQKENI. This CDR3 is 13 amino acids long. The data stem from a study of control samples from healthy donors and cancer patients. The receptor comes from a young man in good health. The J gene is TRBJ1-2, the V gene TRBV18; TRBD1 might be the D (5 bases). Sequenced material: blood. CDR3 bases: TGTGCCAGCTCACCAAGGGGAGCCTATGGCTACACCTTC. It yields the protein CASSPRGAYGYTF.